The 30 T cell receptor beta chains below come from one sample, sequenced in a study of shared clonotypes between healthy human individuals (dated by TCRdb to the early 2020s). Library preparation used the immunoSEQ multiplex PCR assay. Here the immuneACCESS table is served through TCRdb, limited to in-frame sequences with V and J called. Missing clones are a known gap in these copies; in checked studies unresolved V genes cover under half, and the rest lacks a known reason. This sample has 2 million to 2.5 million clones in its table, and 85% to 95% of those were observed once. The ten largest clones take up about 0.39% of the sample. The sample was naive CD4+ T cells from PBMCs. Per the publication, the cell subset or site label means: CD45RA+ positively selected. These TCRs come from a man younger than 35 in good health. Some clones in this sample may be carry-over from other donors' samples.

The chain couples TRBV7-2 to TRBJ2-7; a weak D match, TRBD1 (5 bases). V shed 8 bases and J shed 5 bases, with 22 bases lying between them. The germline CDR1 and CDR2 sequences are SGHTA and FQGNSA. CDR3 length equals 15 residues. CDR3 sequence: CASSGQGMNSNEQYF. CDR3 coding DNA: TGTGCCAGCTCAGGTCAGGGCATGAATTCCAACGAGCAGTACTTC.

V and J are TRBV5-1 and TRBJ1-2; 9 positions agree with TRBD1. This CDR3 region has 15 residues. Trimming cost V 1 base and J 2 bases; bases outside gene matches: 3. CDR1 and CDR2 (germline): SGHRS, YFSETQ. CDR3 sequence reads: CASSLIGTGNYGYTF. CDR3 bases: TGCGCCAGCAGCTTGATTGGGACAGGGAACTATGGCTACACCTTC.

The V and J genes are TRBV7-9 and TRBJ1-3; 7 bases agree with TRBD1. The V gene's germline CDR1 is SEHNR and CDR2 FQNEAQ (reference sequence). This CDR3 spans 16 amino acids. J gave up 4 bases and V 3 bases, and 9 bases lay outside the gene matches. Written as DNA, the CDR3 is TGTGCCAGCAGCTTCCCGACAGGGAAAGGGGGAAACACCATATATTTT. It yields the protein CASSFPTGKGGNTIYF.

The chain carries TRBV2 and TRBJ1-5, with 9 bases fitting TRBD1. Per germline, CDR1 SNHLY and CDR2 FYNNEI. The CDR3 covers 17 residues. The V segment lost 5 bases and the J segment 1 base; nucleotides outside the gene matches: 9. CDR3 sequence: CASSYRGRAGSNQPQHF. CDR3 nucleotide sequence: TGTGCCAGCAGTTACAGGGGGCGGGCAGGGAGCAATCAGCCCCAGCATTTT. Full variable domain (remainder filled in from reference TRBV2 and TRBJ1-5): EPEVTQTPSHQVTQMGQEVILRCVPISNHLYFYWYRQILGQKVEFLVSFYNNEISEKSEIFDDQFSVERPDGSNFTLKIRSTKLEDSAMYFCASSYRGRAGSNQPQHFGDGTRLSIL.

The chain recombines TRBV7-3 with TRBJ2-1; 8 bases match TRBD2. This CDR3 is built from 16 residues. V shed 0 bases and J 7 bases; nucleotides not matched to a gene: 8. The V gene's germline CDR1 is SGHTA and CDR2 FQGTGA. CDR3 region: CASSLTSGTPGNEQFF. DNA for the CDR3: TGTGCCAGCAGCTTAACTAGCGGGACCCCGGGGAATGAGCAGTTCTTC.

The chain has TRBV29-1 and TRBJ2-5; D call uncertain. The germline V gene encodes CDR1 SQVTM and CDR2 ANQGSEA. The CDR3 loop spans 13 amino acids. The V gene lost 4 bases and the J gene lost 4 bases, with 13 bases spanning the gap. The CDR3 DNA sequence: TGCAGCGTTGTCCGGGTTTACCGAGAGACCCAGTACTTC. It is translated as CSVVRVYRETQYF.

This clone was recorded once. The chain couples TRBV5-1 to TRBJ2-7, with 9 nucleotides matching TRBD1. Germline V gene lookup returns CDR1 SGHRS and CDR2 YFSETQ. The CDR3 is 15 residues long. The J segment lost 2 bases and the V segment lost 4 bases, leaving 7 bases of the junction unmatched. The CDR3 reads CASSTGTGNPYEQYF. For the CDR3, the DNA is TGCGCCAGCAGCACCGGGACAGGGAACCCCTACGAGCAGTACTTC.

This chain uses TRBV6-4 with TRBJ2-5; TRBD1 matches 11 bases. The germline gives CDR1 MRHNA, CDR2 SNTAGT. V shed 4 bases and J 3 bases; nucleotides not matched to a gene: 4. CDR3 length: 15 amino acids. As DNA, the CDR3 is TGTGCCAGCAGTGGTCCGGGACAGGGGGAAGAGACCCAGTACTTC. As protein: CASSGPGQGEETQYF.

The genes are TRBV25-1 and TRBJ2-1; 9 bases line up with TRBD2. CDR1 and CDR2 from the germline V gene are MGHDK and SYGVNS. V gave up 5 bases and J gave up 9 bases; unmatched junction bases: 5. The CDR3 is 13 residues long. Here the CDR3 reads CASSKELAGEQFF. The CDR3 region has the DNA TGTGCCAGCAGTAAGGAACTAGCGGGTGAGCAGTTCTTC.

V gene TRBV6-5 combines with J gene TRBJ1-4; 8 positions agree with TRBD1. The germline V gene has CDR1 MNHEY and CDR2 SVGAGI. The CDR3 sequence is 15 residues long. With V trimmed by 2 bases and J by 7 bases, 6 bases remained unmatched. CDR3: CASSYDTGGGEKLFF. The CDR3, as DNA: TGTGCCAGCAGTTACGACACAGGGGGAGGTGAAAAACTGTTTTTT.

CDR3 protein: CATGAGAYEQYF. In nucleotides, the CDR3 is TGTGCCACCGGGGCGGGGGCCTACGAGCAGTACTTC. The rearrangement uses TRBV15 and TRBJ2-7; TRBD2 matches at 7 bases. Trimming removed 8 bases from V and 2 bases from J; junction bases left unmatched: 3. Germline lookup yields CDR1 LNHNV and CDR2 YYDKDF (reference sequence). The length of the CDR3 is 12 residues.

This chain joins TRBV29-1 and TRBJ1-1; perhaps TRBD1 as D (5 bases). V was pared by 4 bases and J by 4 bases, with 10 bases between. Germline CDR1 is SQVTM and CDR2 is ANQGSEA. The CDR3 is made up of 12 amino acids. The CDR3 protein is CSVGQRFTEAFF. CDR3 nucleotide sequence: TGCAGCGTTGGACAGAGATTCACTGAAGCTTTCTTT.

The chain is built from TRBV5-4 and TRBJ2-7; 9 bases are a match to TRBD2. J was trimmed by 4 bases and V by 4 bases; bases with no gene match: 9. Germline-derived CDR1 and CDR2 are SGHNT and YYREEE (reference sequence). The CDR3 covers 15 residues. The CDR3 sequence: CASSGETSGRYEQYF. CDR3 DNA: TGTGCCAGCAGCGGAGAAACTAGCGGGCGGTACGAGCAGTACTTC.

This clone has only one observation. This sequence joins TRBV6-1 and TRBJ1-1; 9 nucleotides match TRBD1. The germline CDR1 and CDR2 sequences are MNHNS and SASEGT. Losses at the gene ends were 6 bases for V and 8 bases for J; bases not matched to a gene: 10. This CDR3 region has 14 residues. The CDR3 DNA sequence: TGTGCCAGCAGGGGGCCCGGACAGGGGAGGGAAGCTTTCTTT. Translated: CASRGPGQGREAFF.

This rearrangement joins TRBV7-2 to TRBJ2-7, with 10 nucleotides matching TRBD2. Unmatched junction bases numbered 5, after V lost 4 bases and J lost 2 bases. Germline V CDR1 and CDR2: SGHTA, FQGNSA. The CDR3 spans 15 residues. CDR3 nucleotides: TGTGCCAGCAGCTGGGGACTAGCGTTAGCCTACGAGCAGTACTTC. The encoded protein is CASSWGLALAYEQYF.

V and J are TRBV10-2 and TRBJ2-7; the match to TRBD2 covers 8 bases. The CDR3 length is 15 residues. Germline lookup yields CDR1 WSHSY and CDR2 SAAADI. Trimming removed 10 bases from V and 3 bases from J; junction bases left unmatched: 14. The CDR3 DNA reads as TGCGCCATTCTACTCCGAGCGGGAGTTGACTACGAGCAGTACTTC. Encoded protein: CAILLRAGVDYEQYF.

The chain carries TRBV7-2 and TRBJ2-7, with unresolved D. Trimming cost V 5 bases and J 11 bases, with 16 bases left between them. Germline V gene sequence: CDR1 SGHTA, CDR2 FQGNSA. This CDR3 is 12 amino acids long. This chain's CDR3 is CASSPNAGRKYF. The CDR3 nucleotides read TGTGCCAGCAGCCCAAATGCCGGACGGAAGTACTTC.

The chain recombines TRBV5-1 with TRBJ2-5; TRBD1 might be the D (5 bases). Per the germline V gene, CDR1 is SGHRS and CDR2 is YFSETQ. The germline V and J ends were trimmed by 5 bases and 7 bases, with 12 bases remaining between them. This CDR3 is built from 12 residues. CDR3 sequence: CASSDRGVTQYF. The DNA of the CDR3 is TGCGCCAGCAGTGACAGAGGCGTGACCCAGTACTTC.

This clone has a single count. The J gene is TRBJ2-3, the V gene TRBV7-3; weak D call: TRBD1 (5 bases). This CDR3 contains 15 residues. The germline CDR1 and CDR2 sequences are SGHTA and FQGTGA. The V and J ends lost 0 bases and 1 base respectively, with 8 bases between them. The CDR3 protein is CASSLTRRGTDTQYF. The CDR3, as DNA: TGTGCCAGCAGCTTAACCCGCAGGGGCACAGATACGCAGTATTTT. The full variable domain, rest sourced from reference TRBV7-3 and TRBJ2-3, is GAGVSQTPSNKVTEKGKYVELRCDPISGHTALYWYRQSLGQGPEFLIYFQGTGAADDSGLPNDRFFAVRPEGSVSTLKIQRTERGDSAVYLCASSLTRRGTDTQYFGPGTRLTVL.

The rearrangement links TRBV4-2 to TRBJ2-5; D uncertain. V lost 2 bases and J lost 5, with 15 bases in between. CDR1 is LGHNA and CDR2 is YNFKEQ in the germline V gene. The CDR3 spans 15 residues. The CDR3 bases are TGTGCCAGCAGCCAAAGAGGCGAAAGCGTCGAGACCCAGTACTTC. Its translation: CASSQRGESVETQYF.

The chain combines TRBV27 with TRBJ2-7; 10 nucleotides agree with TRBD1. V was clipped by 8 bases and J by 4 bases; unmatched bases: 5. Germline CDR1 is MNHEY and CDR2 is SMNVEV (reference sequence). This CDR3 is built from 13 residues. The CDR3 region has the DNA TGTGCCAGCGCACGGGACAGGGGTTACGAGCAGTACTTC. Translation gives CASARDRGYEQYF.

This sequence joins TRBV29-1 and TRBJ2-5, with 9 bases that match TRBD1. The trim removed 3 bases at V and 5 bases at J, leaving 7 bases unmatched. Germline CDR1 is SQVTM and CDR2 is ANQGSEA. This CDR3 has 14 amino acids. CDR3 DNA sequence: TGCAGCGTTGACGGGACAGGGTGGTCGGAGACCCAGTACTTC. It is translated as CSVDGTGWSETQYF.

The rearrangement joins TRBV2 to TRBJ1-1; weak D call: TRBD1 (5 bases). V was pared by 4 bases and J by 6 bases, with 9 bases between. Germline V gives CDR1 SNHLY, CDR2 FYNNEI. The CDR3 runs 12 residues. CDR3 sequence (DNA): TGTGCCAGCAGTGTCCTGGGGGCTGAAGCTTTCTTT. Amino acids: CASSVLGAEAFF.

The sample holds a few counts of this clone. V gene TRBV9 combines with J gene TRBJ2-1; tentatively, D is TRBD1 (5 bases). Trimming pared 4 bases from V and 4 bases from J, leaving 21 bases between. This CDR3 has 17 amino acids. From germline, CDR1 is SGDLS and CDR2 YYNGEE. CDR3 sequence (DNA): TGTGCCAGCAGCCCCTGGTGGGGCCCGAACTTATACAATGAGCAGTTCTTC. It translates to CASSPWWGPNLYNEQFF.

This CDR3 reads CASSPGSGGFDEQFF. Written as DNA, the CDR3 is TGTGCCAGCTCACCAGGCTCAGGGGGATTCGATGAGCAGTTCTTC. The rearrangement uses TRBV18 and TRBJ2-1; 7 nucleotides align to TRBD1. Per germline, CDR1 KGHSH and CDR2 LQKENI. The CDR3 consists of 15 residues. After removal of 2 bases from V and 8 bases from J, the junction contained 9 bases not matched to a gene.

This chain joins TRBV28 and TRBJ2-1; TRBD2 matches at 9 bases. Germline loops: CDR1 MDHEN, CDR2 SYDVKM. The CDR3 runs 13 residues. Here the CDR3 DNA reads TGTGTTAGCGGGAGTGGGGCATACAATGAGCAGTTCTTC. Translating gives CVSGSGAYNEQFF.

This rearrangement joins TRBV13 to TRBJ2-7, with D possibly being TRBD1 (6 bases). Germline V gene lookup returns CDR1 PRHDT and CDR2 FYEKMQ (reference sequence). Trimming shortened V by 4 bases and J by 7 bases, and 11 bases separated the two germline ends. CDR3 length: 12 amino acids. The CDR3 reads CASSYNRVEQYF. The CDR3 nucleotides are TGTGCCAGCAGCTACAACAGGGTGGAGCAGTACTTC.

J is TRBJ1-4 and V is TRBV5-4; TRBD1 agrees at 9 bases. Trimming removed 3 bases from V and 5 bases from J; junction bases left unmatched: 11. The CDR3 spans 17 residues. Germline CDR1 reads SGHNT; CDR2 reads YYREEE (reference sequence). CDR3 nucleotide sequence: TGTGCCAGCAGCTCCGCCCTCACCGGGACAGGGAATGAAAAACTGTTTTTT. As protein: CASSSALTGTGNEKLFF.

The chain links TRBV27 to TRBJ2-3; TRBD2 is a possible D gene (8 bases). The germline gives CDR1 MNHEY, CDR2 SMNVEV (reference sequence). There are 20 residues in the CDR3. V lost 2 bases to trimming and J lost 4 bases, with 28 bases between them. The CDR3 DNA sequence: TGTGCCAGCAGTTTACGTAGGGGGCTAGCGGGCCTCTGGGTAGCAGATACGCAGTATTTT. Translating gives CASSLRRGLAGLWVADTQYF.

The CDR3 DNA follows: TGTGCCAGCAGCTTATTATCGATCCTGACTGGTACCGGGGAGCTGTTTTTT. It yields the protein CASSLLSILTGTGELFF. The chain recombines TRBV7-2 with TRBJ2-2, with D unclear. V was clipped by 2 bases and J by 5 bases, with 18 bases between them. This CDR3 is built from 17 residues. The germline CDR1 and CDR2 sequences are SGHTA and FQGNSA.